This T cell receptor (beta chain) came from a study of T cell responses to AZD1222 COVID-19 vaccine. Notes on the study in general: Reportedly, nearly half of unique spike TCRs recognized epitopes outside B.1.351/B.1.1.7 mutations. Females outnumbered males among donors, who were mostly white British; clonal diversity was possibly underestimated. Compared with day 0, the breadth and depth of the Spike-specific TCR repertoire rose significantly after two doses of AZD1222.

Of note for this clone: Its specificity is not known.

Measured with immunoSEQ multiplex PCR; TCRdb has only the in-frame clones, and not every one. The sample has about 120,000 clones, about 95% seen once. This CDR3 region has 16 residues. Germline V CDR1 and CDR2: KGHDR, SFDVKD. Losses at the gene ends were 5 bases for V and 1 base for J; bases not matched to a gene: 5. The chain carries TRBV24-1 and TRBJ2-1, with 9 nucleotides matching TRBD1. This receptor was obtained from an adult who received the AZD1222 COVID-19 vaccine. This material consisted of peripheral blood, taken 28 days after the second AZD1222 dose. The CDR3 loop is CATSAGQGMSYNEQFF. In DNA, the CDR3 is TGTGCCACCAGTGCTGGACAGGGGATGTCCTACAATGAGCAGTTCTTC.